Sequencing of this TCR beta chain was carried out in a study of blood T cells in healthy people across ages. Study overall: Template-switching capture recovered about one barcoded beta molecule per two T cells.

A sample-barcoded 5' primer and a J-beta primer mix were used in a second PCR of roughly 7 to 11 cycles. Each CDR3 protein is one row after TCRdb ran MiXCR on the 5' RACE reads. The repertoire includes about 1.8 million distinct CDR3 sequences, approximately 50% of them detected once, and around 2.1% sits in the top ten. Points on this clonotype: Its target is not known. At one end the junction does not follow the germline gene, possibly because of a read error.

Study-wide findings and caveats: It was held that diversity estimates obtained from one million T cells represented underestimates. With donor CMV status unknown, expanded clonotype changes were possibly confounded. Long-lived and aged donors differed, with more naive CD4+ cells and higher diversity in the long-lived.

The length of the CDR3 is 13 residues. The clonotype comes from a woman aged 40 to 55 in good health. Sequenced sample: blood. The gene calls are TRBV12-3 or TRBV12-4 and TRBJ1-1; TRBD1 matches 7 bases. CDR3 protein: CASIRGANTGAFF. The CDR3 coding sequence is TGTGCCAGCATCAGGGGGGCGAACACTGGAGCTTTCTTT.